This T cell receptor (beta chain) was captured by sequencing in a study of T-cell memory formation after mild COVID-19. General study results and limits: Clones that contracted clustered mainly in CM and EM if CD4+ and in EMRA if CD8+.

This clonotype was seen repeatedly, ten times or more. Its antigen is not known. The TCR alpha and TCR beta cDNA libraries, bearing sample barcodes and UMIs, were generated by 5'RACE using constant-segment primers. TCRdb re-called the 5' RACE reads through MiXCR, storing one row per CDR3 protein. The profile covers fewer than 250,000 distinct CDR3 sequences, with about 10% appearing a single time and approximately 3% taken by the ten largest. The germline gives CDR1 SEHNR, CDR2 FQNEAQ (reference sequence). V was shortened by 1 base and J by 5 bases, with 5 bases between the two germline ends. CDR3 length: 12 residues.

The V gene is TRBV7-9, the J gene TRBJ1-2; no firm D call. Sequences were obtained from PBMCs or a T cell subset sorted from them (not recorded which). This sequence originates from a young man who had mild COVID-19 (a few samples of this study predate the infection). Cell type and time point are not known. The CDR3 DNA reads as TGTGCCAGCAGCTTAGAAGAGTATGGCTACACCTTC. Translating gives CASSLEEYGYTF.